These T cell receptor beta chains were read from a single sample in a study of regulatory T cells in long-lasting Graves disease. TCRdb processed the multiplex PCR reads anew with MiXCR; each CDR3 protein has one entry. The table lists about 620,000 distinct CDR3 sequences, around 15% of them singletons. This sample also belongs to another study, concerning T cells in Graves' hyperthyroidism and ophthalmopathy.

The sequencing here drew on peripheral blood mononuclear cells (PBMCs), taken at new diagnosis, from a patient treated with antithyroid drugs. Receptors were obtained from a woman between 25 and 40 years old with Graves disease. The CDR3 runs from the conserved cysteine through the conserved F or W. Fields, in order: V gene, J gene, D gene, clone size, CDR3 DNA, CDR3 protein. The D gene is left open where the match is weak. Clone size is stated in some rows and not others, as once, few, many or a class when expanded.

TRBV7-9	TRBJ1-2	.	.	TGTGCCAGCAGCTATCCCCCCCCCGGGGGCTGGGGCTATGGCTACACCTTC	CASSYPPPGGWGYGYTF
TRBV6-2/TRBV6-3	TRBJ2-1	.	.	TGTGCCAGCAGTTACCGGGGCGCGTCGACCTCGGGTAATGAGCAGTTCTTC	CASSYRGASTSGNEQFF
TRBV27	TRBJ1-5	TRBD1	.	TGTGCCAGCAGTTTCATGACTCCGACAGGGAGCAATCAGCCCCAGCATTTT	CASSFMTPTGSNQPQHF
TRBV29-1	TRBJ1-5	TRBD1	many	TGCAGCGTGGGGACAGGACCAAATCAGCCCCAGCATTTT	CSVGTGPNQPQHF
TRBV27	TRBJ2-1	.	.	TGTGCCAGCAGTTTATCGGGACCTCAATACAATGAGCAGTTCTTC	CASSLSGPQYNEQFF
TRBV30	TRBJ2-7	TRBD1	.	TGTGCCTGGAGTGCGGGACAGTACCTTGGGCAGTACTTC	CAWSAGQYLGQYF
TRBV20-1	TRBJ2-5	.	many	TGCAGTGCTAGAGGGGGGGATCGAGAGACCCAGTACTTC	CSARGGDRETQYF
TRBV10-3	TRBJ2-1	.	many	TGTGCCATCAGTCGGGACTGGGAGCAGTTCTTC	CAISRDWEQFF
TRBV6-2/TRBV6-3	TRBJ1-3	.	few	TGTGCCAGCAGACAGGAACCTGGAAACACCATATATTTT	CASRQEPGNTIYF
TRBV6-1	TRBJ2-1	TRBD2	.	TGTGCCAGCAGTGGCCTACGGGAGGGGGGTTACAATGAGCAGTTCTTC	CASSGLREGGYNEQFF
TRBV28	TRBJ2-7	TRBD2	many	TGTGCCAGCAGCCCGAGCCGCGGGAGCTACGAGCAGTACTTC	CASSPSRGSYEQYF
TRBV5-1	TRBJ2-1	.	.	TGCGCCAGCAGCCTGGGGTGGACAGCCTCCTACAATGAGCAGTTCTTC	CASSLGWTASYNEQFF
TRBV3-1	TRBJ2-2	.	few	TGTGCCAGCAGCCAAGCAGGAATTCACGGGGAGCTGTTTTTT	CASSQAGIHGELFF
TRBV27	TRBJ2-7	.	many	TGTGCCAGCAGTTACCGGCTCAATCACTACGAGCAGTACTTC	CASSYRLNHYEQYF
TRBV24-1	TRBJ2-2	TRBD2	many	TGTGCCACCGGGACTAGCGGGATAACGGCCGGGGAGCTGTTTTTT	CATGTSGITAGELFF
TRBV6-9	TRBJ2-3	TRBD2	.	TGTGCCAGCAGTTCCTCCCTAGCGGACCCTAGCACAGATACGCAGTATTTT	CASSSSLADPSTDTQYF
TRBV30	TRBJ2-7	.	few	TGTGCCTGGAGTTTATGGGGCTACGAGCAGTACTTC	CAWSLWGYEQYF
TRBV7-9	TRBJ2-7	.	many	TGTGCCAGCAGCCCACGTATAGGGACCGATAAAGAGAGCTCCTACGAGCAGTACTTC	CASSPRIGTDKESSYEQYF
TRBV28	TRBJ1-6	TRBD1	.	TGTGCCAGCAGCAAACCTCGGACAGGGGCGGATTCACCCCTCCACTTT	CASSKPRTGADSPLHF
TRBV5-1	TRBJ1-2	.	few	TGCGCCAGCAGCTTGTCGGCAGTCAACTATGGCTACACCTTC	CASSLSAVNYGYTF
TRBV6-1	TRBJ2-7	TRBD1	many	TGTGCCAGCAGTGACCCCGTGGACAGGGGAACGTACGAGCAGTACTTC	CASSDPVDRGTYEQYF
TRBV14	TRBJ2-3	.	.	TGTGCCAGCAGCCACTTTAAGATCGCGGGTCGGAGCCTTAGCACAGATACGCAGTATTTT	CASSHFKIAGRSLSTDTQYF
TRBV7-8	TRBJ1-6	.	many	TGTGCCAGCAGCTTATCTCTTCATACGGCACCCCTCCACTTT	CASSLSLHTAPLHF
TRBV24-1	TRBJ2-2	.	.	TGTGCCACCAGTGAACCTTCCCCGGGGCTAGGGGAGCTGTTTTTT	CATSEPSPGLGELFF
TRBV7-2	TRBJ1-5	.	.	TGTGCCAGCAGCTTAGTTGCGGGGTCCGGGGGTCAGCCCCAGCATTTT	CASSLVAGSGGQPQHF
TRBV20-1	TRBJ2-1	TRBD1	few	TGCAGTGCTGTGGACAGGGCTGGACCGAATGAGCAGTTCTTC	CSAVDRAGPNEQFF
TRBV18	TRBJ2-7	TRBD1	.	TGTGCCAGCTCACAGGGACAGGGGGCCAACGAGCAGTACTTC	CASSQGQGANEQYF
TRBV28	TRBJ2-1	TRBD2	many	TGTGCCAGCAGTTTAATGCTGGGAGGGGAGTTCTTC	CASSLMLGGEFF
TRBV15	TRBJ2-3	.	many	TGTGCCACCAGCAGAGTCTTAGCAGATACGCAGTATTTT	CATSRVLADTQYF
TRBV20-1	TRBJ2-3	TRBD2	many	TGCAGTGCTCCGGGACTAGCGGGAGTCACAGATACGCAGTATTTT	CSAPGLAGVTDTQYF
TRBV7-2	TRBJ1-2	TRBD1	few	TGTGCCAGCAGCATCTGGACAGGGGCTAACTATGGCTACACCTTC	CASSIWTGANYGYTF
TRBV11-2	TRBJ2-5	.	many	TGTGCCAGCAGCTCCGGGGAAGAGACCCAGTACTTC	CASSSGEETQYF
TRBV2	TRBJ2-3	.	few	TGTGCCAGCACCCGCGGTCAGGGGTTGGATACGCAGTATTTT	CASTRGQGLDTQYF
TRBV20-1	TRBJ1-1	TRBD1	.	TGCAGTGCTCCCGGGACAGGGGGGACTGAAGCTTTCTTT	CSAPGTGGTEAFF
TRBV19	TRBJ2-7	.	many	TGTGCCAGTGGGGACAACTACGAGCAGTACTTC	CASGDNYEQYF
TRBV4-2	TRBJ2-7	TRBD2	.	TGTGCCAGCAGCCAAGGAGGGCCGTCTAGCGGGAGGTACGAGCAGTACTTC	CASSQGGPSSGRYEQYF
TRBV28	TRBJ2-2	.	many	TGTGCCAGCAGTTTGCCGATCGGGGAGCTGTTTTTT	CASSLPIGELFF
TRBV7-2	TRBJ1-1	.	many	TGTGCCAGCAACCCCTCCGGGAGGATGAACACTGAAGCTTTCTTT	CASNPSGRMNTEAFF
TRBV20-1	TRBJ2-7	.	many	TGCAGTGCCCCCGGCCAGGGTCTAGCCTACGAGCAGTACTTC	CSAPGQGLAYEQYF
TRBV3-1	TRBJ1-2	TRBD1	.	TGTGCCAGCAGCACCCGCTCGGGCAGGGGGCGATTTGGCTACACCTTC	CASSTRSGRGRFGYTF
TRBV20-1	TRBJ1-2	.	.	TGCAGTCCTTCTCAACCGGAAGGGGGATCGGGTGGCTACACCTTC	CSPSQPEGGSGGYTF
TRBV3-1	TRBJ2-1	TRBD2	many	TGTGCCAGCAGCGACGAATGGACTAGCACAACGAATGAGCAGTTCTTC	CASSDEWTSTTNEQFF
TRBV20-1	TRBJ1-6	.	.	TGCAGTGCACTGGACCAGGGACCCCTCCACTTT	CSALDQGPLHF
TRBV7-2	TRBJ2-3	TRBD1	many	TGTGCCAGCAGAACAGGACAGGGTCGCACAGATACGCAGTATTTT	CASRTGQGRTDTQYF
TRBV28	TRBJ1-5	.	many	TGTGCCAGCAGGCCACAGGGATATCGTCAGCCCCAGCATTTT	CASRPQGYRQPQHF
TRBV28	TRBJ2-1	TRBD1	many	TGTGCCAGCAGTTTAGGACAGGGGGCTGTCAATGAGCAGTTCTTC	CASSLGQGAVNEQFF
TRBV11-1	TRBJ2-1	TRBD2	few	TGTGCCAGCAGCTCCCGGACTAGCGGGCTGAATGAGCAGCTCTTC	CASSSRTSGLNEQLF
TRBV6-1	TRBJ2-3	.	many	TGTGCCAGCAACTACGCCTTATGGCGGGGAGACACAGATACGCAGTATTTT	CASNYALWRGDTDTQYF
TRBV28	TRBJ1-2	.	many	TGTGCCAGCAGTCTAACATCTACAGGTAGTAGGAACTATGGCTACACCTTC	CASSLTSTGSRNYGYTF
TRBV7-9	TRBJ2-2	.	many	TGTGCCAGCAGCCGTCTCAGGGGAGAAGGTTCCGGGGAGCTGTTTTTT	CASSRLRGEGSGELFF
TRBV7-7	TRBJ2-1	.	few	TGTGCTAGCAGCTTAGGCGGGCACGGTGAGCAGTTCTTC	CASSLGGHGEQFF
TRBV19	TRBJ2-1	TRBD2	.	TGTGCCAGTACACGCCTAGCGGGAGGGCGGAATGAGCAGTTCTTC	CASTRLAGGRNEQFF